Listed below are T cell receptor beta chains from one sample, sequenced in a study of blood T cell repertoires in COVID-19. TCRdb keeps only in-frame clones here, not all; method: immunoSEQ multiplex PCR. The sample lists about 110,000 clones, 60% to 80% seen once, with around 16% in the top ten. The sequencing input was peripheral blood. The receptors derive from a woman over 75 with active or convalescent COVID-19. Both conserved end residues are trimmed from each CDR3. A D gene is named only where the DNA matches it firmly.

j_call d_call v_call cdr3_aa
TRBJ2-7 TRBD2 TRBV5-6 ASSPGLAGVVYEQY
TRBJ2-1 TRBD2 TRBV7-9 ASTAGLAGPIYNEQF
TRBJ1-2 - TRBV9 ASSASAQGSYT
TRBJ1-1 TRBD1 TRBV3-1/TRBV3-2 ASSPQGQRIF
TRBJ1-5 - TRBV19 ASSIAQARSNQPQH
TRBJ2-1 TRBD1 TRBV10-3 AISTPGQANNEQF
TRBJ2-7 - TRBV27 ASSLTGTFNIYEQY
TRBJ2-1 - TRBV9 ASTKGGGRSYNEQF
TRBJ1-5 - TRBV5-1 ASSDLPGKDQPQH
TRBJ1-1 TRBD1 TRBV19 ASSIPGQAEAF
TRBJ1-3 TRBD1 TRBV7-9 ASIPDRVAPSGNTIY
TRBJ1-4 - TRBV10-3 AISGGGATNEKLF
TRBJ2-1 TRBD2 TRBV27 ASSLGLAGGPSLYNEQF
TRBJ1-2 - TRBV29-1 SVSKGRLYGYT
TRBJ2-1 - TRBV9 ASSQGGGRGNNEQF
TRBJ1-1 - TRBV3-1/TRBV3-2 ASSQATGAF
TRBJ2-7 TRBD2 TRBV20-1 SASPSGRAVSYEQY
TRBJ2-7 TRBD1 TRBV5-5 ASSLVPGQGAGEQY
TRBJ2-7 - TRBV19 ASSIRDQGFSYEQY
TRBJ2-3 TRBD2 TRBV30 AWRLSGRWGTQY
TRBJ2-7 - TRBV25-1 ASSLHEIDSSYEQY
TRBJ1-2 - TRBV19 ASSIESSPYGYT
TRBJ2-3 - TRBV21-1 ASSGNRGLNTDTQY
TRBJ2-1 - TRBV15 ATSRELGHSYNEQF
TRBJ1-2 TRBD1 TRBV19 ASSLRDRSGYT
TRBJ2-7 - TRBV7-9 ASSLSGVGGYEQY
TRBJ1-5 - TRBV9 ASSANSNQPQH